These 5 T cell receptor beta chains came from one sample sequenced in a study of regulatory T cells in long-lasting Graves disease. Documented time point: newly diagnosed GD, antithyroid drugs for less than 3 months. After RNA was extracted from PBMCs, the TCR library was made from it. Investigators prepared the TCR beta libraries by applying iRepertoire HTBI primers and Arm-PCR of CDR3 regions. TCRdb called the multiplex PCR reads again in MiXCR, with one record for every CDR3 protein. This table has about 240,000 distinct CDR3 sequences, 20% to 25% appearing once. The material was peripheral blood mononuclear cells (PBMCs), obtained at new diagnosis, from a patient treated with antithyroid drugs. Receptor source: a female donor with Graves disease.

This clonotype was seen at least ten times. This chain connects TRBV20-1 to TRBJ2-3, with D perhaps given as TRBD1 or TRBD2 (5 bases each). The CDR3 sequence is 13 residues long. Trimming removed 4 bases at V and 5 bases at J, with 13 bases between. From germline, CDR1 is DFQATT and CDR2 SNEGSKA (reference sequence). The DNA of the CDR3 is TGCAGTGCTATCGACAGCGGTAAAGATACGCAGTATTTT. It codes for CSAIDSGKDTQYF.

Regarding this clonotype: A far more abundant clone sits one base away, making this likely a read error. The chain links TRBV11-2 to TRBJ2-4, with D possibly being TRBD2 (6 bases). CDR3 size: 14 residues. V was cut by 1 base and J by 13 bases, with 17 bases left in between. Germline loops: CDR1 SGHAT, CDR2 FQNNGV. This CDR3 reads CASSLGGTVNEQYF. Written as DNA, the CDR3 is TGTGCCAGCAGCTTAGGAGGGACTGTCAATGAGCAGTACTTC.

The sample holds a few counts of this clonotype. The chain carries TRBV4-1 and TRBJ2-3, with D unclear. Germline V CDR1 and CDR2: MGHRA, YSYEKL. Trimming took off 5 bases at V and 4 bases at J, with 16 bases between the two ends. CDR3 length equals 15 residues. The CDR3: CASSVKGGNADTQYF. The CDR3 DNA sequence: TGCGCCAGCAGCGTAAAAGGCGGTAACGCAGATACGCAGTATTTT.

To note about this clonotype: A read error is the likely source, as a far larger clone sits one nucleotide away. CDR3 in DNA: TGCGCCAGCAGTGAACAGGGGGGCTACAATGAGCAGTTCTTC. Amino acid sequence: CASSEQGGYNEQFF. The chain employs TRBV10-2 and TRBJ2-3; 8 bases line up with TRBD1. The DNA end is more similar to TRBJ2-1, so the J call may be wrong. CDR3 length: 14 residues. Germline V gene sequence: CDR1 WSHSY, CDR2 SAAADI.

This clonotype has ten or more counts. This sequence joins TRBV28 and TRBJ2-7; 7 nucleotides match TRBD1. Germline V gene data show CDR1 as MDHEN and CDR2 as SYDVKM. The ends lost 8 bases at V and 3 bases at J; junction bases unmatched: 4. The CDR3 has 12 residues. CDR3 in DNA: TGTGCCAGCGGGGCAGGGGGCTACGAGCAGTACTTC. Its protein is CASGAGGYEQYF.